This T cell receptor beta chain was recorded in a study of shared clonotypes between healthy human individuals. Libraries were prepared by immunoSEQ multiplex PCR; TCRdb keeps only in-frame clonotypes and omits some of them. The sample gives around 550,000 clones, around 96% of which show up once; about 0.11% is in the top ten. CD45RO-negative cells were positively selected for CCR7, leaving out terminally differentiated effector memory CD45RA+ cells. The CDR3 is 16 amino acids. From germline, CDR1 is SGDLS and CDR2 YYNGEE. J was trimmed by 4 bases and V by 5 bases; bases with no gene match: 7. This chain uses TRBV9 with TRBJ2-2; TRBD2 agrees at 11 bases. The sample consisted of naive CD8+ T cells sorted from blood. The source of this sequence is a woman under 40 in good health. This CDR3 reads CASSPGLAAFTGELFF. As DNA, the CDR3 is TGTGCCAGCAGTCCGGGACTAGCGGCTTTCACCGGGGAGCTGTTTTTT.